Following are 17 T cell receptor beta chains from one sample sequenced in a study of T-cell memory formation after mild COVID-19. TCRdb itself ran the 5' RACE reads through MiXCR, one entry per CDR3 protein. In the table there are fewer than 650,000 distinct CDR3 sequences, around a sixth of which are singletons. The sample was PBMCs or a T cell subset sorted from them (not recorded which). The receptors shown here come from an adult woman who had mild COVID-19 (a few samples of this study predate the infection). Cell type and time point are not known.

This clonotype was counted a few times. The chain links TRBV29-1 to TRBJ2-7; 7 nucleotides line up with TRBD2. Germline V gene data show CDR1 as SQVTM and CDR2 as ANQGSEA. The length of the CDR3 is 13 residues. Losses at the gene ends were 2 bases for V and 7 bases for J; bases not matched to a gene: 8. The CDR3 protein is CSVETSVPREQYF. The CDR3 region has the DNA TGCAGCGTTGAAACTAGCGTACCCCGGGAGCAGTACTTC.

This sequence joins TRBV25-1 and TRBJ2-7; the D gene is possibly TRBD1 (6 bases). The J call may not be correct, given that the DNA end is closer to TRBJ2-5. This CDR3 is built from 15 residues. Germline CDR1 reads MGHDK; CDR2 reads SYGVNS. CDR3 sequence reads: CASSEFVAGEATQYF. The CDR3 DNA sequence: TGTGCCAGCAGTGAATTCGTGGCAGGGGAAGCGACCCAGTACTTC.

DNA of the CDR3: TGCGCCAGCAGTGAACGGCGGGAGGACACCGGGGAGCTGTTTTTT. Protein sequence: CASSERREDTGELFF. The chain uses TRBV5-1 and TRBJ2-2, with 8 bases matching TRBD2. The J segment lost 3 bases and the V segment lost 5 bases, leaving 6 bases of the junction unmatched. This CDR3 is built from 15 residues. Germline loops: CDR1 SGHRS, CDR2 YFSETQ. The whole variable domain, remainder taken from reference TRBV5-1 and TRBJ2-2, is KAGVTQTPRYLIKTRGQQVTLSCSPISGHRSVSWYQQTPGQGLQFLFEYFSETQRNKGNFPGRFSGRQFSNSRSEMNVSTLELGDSALYLCASSERREDTGELFFGEGSRLTVL.

In its sample, this clonotype was seen a few times. V and J are TRBV27 and TRBJ1-2; 7 nucleotides align to TRBD1. The CDR3 loop spans 15 amino acids. Germline CDR1 and CDR2: MNHEY and SMNVEV (reference sequence). The V and J ends lost 2 bases and 6 bases, in that order; junction bases with no gene match: 9. CDR3 sequence reads: CASSLLGTDLNGYTF. CDR3 DNA sequence: TGTGCCAGCAGTTTACTTGGGACAGATCTCAATGGCTACACCTTC.

This sequence joins TRBV24-1 and TRBJ2-2; D call uncertain. The CDR3 contains 10 residues. The V gene lost 12 bases and the J gene lost 7 bases, with 8 bases spanning the gap. The germline CDR1 and CDR2 sequences are KGHDR and SFDVKD. CDR3 DNA: TGTGCCGCCAATATCGGGGAGCTGTTTTTT. This sequence encodes CAANIGELFF.

V usage is TRBV5-1 and J usage is TRBJ2-6; D gene uncertain. V was pared by 0 bases and J by 0 bases, with 4 bases between. CDR1 SGHRS and CDR2 YFSETQ come from the germline V gene. This CDR3 has 15 amino acids. Here the CDR3 reads CASSLDPSGANVLTF. CDR3 sequence (DNA): TGCGCCAGCAGCTTGGATCCCTCTGGGGCCAACGTCCTGACTTTC. Full variable domain (outside the CDR3, taken from reference TRBV5-1 and TRBJ2-6): KAGVTQTPRYLIKTRGQQVTLSCSPISGHRSVSWYQQTPGQGLQFLFEYFSETQRNKGNFPGRFSGRQFSNSRSEMNVSTLELGDSALYLCASSLDPSGANVLTFGAGSRLTVL.

In its sample, this clonotype was seen a few times. The V and J genes are TRBV29-1 and TRBJ1-2; D is undetermined. The CDR3 loop spans 15 amino acids. V was trimmed by 6 bases and J by 2 bases, leaving 19 bases between them. Germline V gene data show CDR1 as SQVTM and CDR2 as ANQGSEA. CDR3 coding DNA: TGCAGCGTACCATCATATATCCAGGAGAACTATGGCTACACCTTC. Its protein is CSVPSYIQENYGYTF.

The genes are TRBV20-1 and TRBJ2-7; D possibly matches TRBD1 or TRBD2 (6 bases each). Germline assignment: CDR1 DFQATT and CDR2 SNEGSKA (reference sequence). This CDR3 is built from 16 residues. The germline V and J ends were trimmed by 4 bases and 2 bases, with 21 bases remaining between them. The CDR3 DNA reads as TGCAGTGCTATGCCCCTACCGGGGGCTTCCGCCTACGAGCAGTACTTC. It is translated as CSAMPLPGASAYEQYF.

V gene TRBV19 combines with J gene TRBJ2-1; no clear D. The CDR3 contains 15 residues. Germline assignment: CDR1 LNHDA and CDR2 SQIVND (reference sequence). The V end was cut by 3 bases, the J end by 0 bases, with 9 bases between. CDR3 sequence (DNA): TGTGCCAGTAGTATGCCGCTAAGCTCCTACAATGAGCAGTTCTTC. The encoded protein is CASSMPLSSYNEQFF.

The chain uses TRBV7-2 and TRBJ2-5, with D possibly TRBD1 on 5 matching bases. The germline gives CDR1 SGHTA, CDR2 FQGNSA. This CDR3 is built from 16 residues. V lost 1 base and J 4 bases, leaving 16 bases between the germline ends. For the CDR3, the DNA is TGTGCCAGCAGCTTAGGGTTGCAGGGCCCGGGAGAGACCCAGTACTTC. This sequence encodes CASSLGLQGPGETQYF.

This clonotype came up a few times. The gene calls are TRBV6-6 and TRBJ1-4; 7 bases are shared with TRBD1. The CDR3 extends over 14 amino acids. The germline CDR1 and CDR2 sequences are MNHNY and SVGAGI (reference sequence). V trimming: 6 bases; J trimming: 5 bases; junction bases outside the gene matches: 6. CDR3: CASRSGTANEKLFF. The CDR3 DNA sequence: TGTGCCAGCAGGTCCGGGACAGCCAATGAAAAACTGTTTTTT.

This clonotype was found a few times. This chain joins TRBV19 and TRBJ1-1; no definite D call. The V end was cut by 2 bases, the J end by 1 base, with 5 bases between. The CDR3 totals 13 residues. The germline V gene encodes CDR1 LNHDA and CDR2 SQIVND (reference sequence). CDR3 sequence: CASSISQNTEAFF. The CDR3 DNA follows: TGTGCCAGTAGTATAAGCCAGAACACTGAAGCTTTCTTT.

In this sample, this clonotype turned up a few times. CDR3 loop: CASSLRGPPLQETQYF. CDR3 in DNA: TGTGCCAGCAGCTTACGGGGACCACCGCTCCAAGAGACCCAGTACTTC. The chain recombines TRBV7-9 with TRBJ2-5; the D call may be TRBD1 or TRBD2 (5 bases each). CDR3 length: 16 residues. Deletions cut 2 bases from V and 1 base from J, with 14 bases between. Germline assignment: CDR1 SEHNR and CDR2 FQNEAQ (reference sequence).

In its sample, this clonotype was seen a few times. The CDR3 protein is CASSLLGGSPWQFF. As DNA, the CDR3 is TGTGCCAGCAGCTTACTAGGGGGCTCCCCTTGGCAGTTCTTC. This sequence joins TRBV7-9 and TRBJ2-1; 7 nucleotides match TRBD1. The germline gives CDR1 SEHNR, CDR2 FQNEAQ (reference sequence). The CDR3 totals 14 residues. Losses at the gene ends were 2 bases for V and 12 bases for J; bases not matched to a gene: 10.

This clonotype was seen only a few times. The gene calls are TRBV3-1 and TRBJ2-5; tentatively, D is TRBD1 (5 bases). Germline CDR1 and CDR2: LGHDT and YNNKEL (reference sequence). V was clipped by 0 bases and J by 5 bases, with 10 bases between them. The CDR3 has 14 residues. CDR3 residues: CASSQDYRRETQYF. In DNA, the CDR3 is TGTGCCAGCAGCCAAGATTACAGGCGGGAGACCCAGTACTTC.

This clonotype was found a few times. No DNA is shown, since the ends of the CDR3 on it are uncertain; the CDR3 is the one TCRdb lists. The V call is TRBV12-2, the J call TRBJ2-1; the table's D call TRBD1 went unverified against the DNA. TRBV12-2 is a pseudogene. The CDR3 is 19 amino acids in total, end residues counted. CDR3 loop: CASRVGGGAPSSSYNEQFF.

This clonotype was detected ten times or more. V and J are TRBV7-9 and TRBJ2-2; D possibly corresponds to TRBD2 (5 bases). V lost 5 bases and J lost 5, with 15 bases in between. The germline V gene has CDR1 SEHNR and CDR2 FQNEAQ (reference sequence). There are 15 residues in the CDR3. The CDR3 DNA reads as TGTGCCAGCAGCGCAGGATTCGGGGTTACCGGGGAGCTGTTTTTT. As protein: CASSAGFGVTGELFF.